This TCR beta chain emerged from a study of blood T cell repertoires in COVID-19. Study overall: The samples span acute and convalescent COVID-19 from the United States, Italy and Spain. PBMCs, B-cell-depleted T cells, or T cells provided the cDNA or gDNA that made up the material.

V was clipped by 8 bases and J by 3 bases, with 11 bases between them. CDR3 length equals 12 residues. Germline V gene lookup returns CDR1 GTSNPN and CDR2 SVGIG (reference sequence). TCRdb keeps only in-frame clones here, not all; method: immunoSEQ multiplex PCR. The sample lists around 320,000 clones, 89% seen once, with roughly 11% in the top ten. J is TRBJ1-3 and V is TRBV30; D not resolved. The TCR originated in a young woman with COVID-19, enrolled during active disease. The specimen sequenced was peripheral blood. CDR3 in DNA: TGTGCCCTCGGGTTAGGTGGAAACACCATATATTTT. It is translated as CALGLGGNTIYF.